This TCR beta chain was identified during a study of T cell repertoires in cytomegalovirus infection. For the study at large: Indications of both CMV infection and matching HLA type were provided by public TCR beta signatures. Study-wide points: Predominance within the ex vivo response was attributable to HLA-C-restricted CMV-specific TCR beta clonotypes.

This CDR3 region has 16 residues. Germline CDR1 reads MNHEY; CDR2 reads SMNVEV (reference sequence). V gave up 0 bases and J gave up 5 bases; unmatched junction bases: 7. To note about this clonotype: Its antigen is undetermined.

TCRdb reprocessed the reads with MiXCR, giving one entry per CDR3 protein. The top ten hold less than 10% of the sample, which has about 600,000 distinct CDR3 sequences, about 24% seen once. Specimen: CD8+ T cells from PBMCs. The V call is TRBV27, the J call TRBJ2-1, with 7 bases that match TRBD2. The sequence derives from a human donor in good health (CMV status not recorded). Some clones in this sample may be carry-over from other donors' samples. CDR3 region: CASSLSRRGTNNEQFF. In DNA form, the CDR3 reads TGTGCCAGCAGTTTATCGCGGCGGGGGACGAACAATGAGCAGTTCTTC.